This T cell receptor (beta chain) was obtained from a study of T cell responses to AZD1222 COVID-19 vaccine. Study-level points and caveats: Clonal diversity was possibly underestimated, and the donors were mostly white British, with more females.

TCRdb keeps only in-frame clones here, not all; method: immunoSEQ multiplex PCR. The sample has 80,000 to 130,000 clones, about 83% seen once. This CDR3 region has 13 residues. Germline CDR1 and CDR2: SQVTM and ANQGSEA. Unmatched junction bases numbered 8, after V lost 6 bases and J lost 6 bases. Comment on this clone: Its antigen is currently unknown.

The TCR originated in an adult in good health. The V and J genes are TRBV29-1 and TRBJ1-2; 9 bases are a match to TRBD1. The material was peripheral blood, obtained on day 0 of AZD1222 vaccination. DNA of the CDR3: TGCAGCGTGGCCGGGACAGGGCTGGATGGCTACACCTTC. Protein product: CSVAGTGLDGYTF. The complete variable domain, with remaining parts taken from reference TRBV29-1 and TRBJ1-2, reads SAVISQKPSRDICQRGTSLTIQCQVDSQVTMMFWYRQQPGQSLTLIATANQGSEATYESGFVIDKFPISRPNLTFSTLTVSNMSPEDSSIYLCSVAGTGLDGYTFGSGTRLTVV.